The 32 T cell receptor beta chains below all came from one sample that was sequenced in a study of T cell responses to AZD1222 COVID-19 vaccine. Clones were read by immunoSEQ multiplex PCR, and TCRdb kept only the in-frame ones, dropping some. The sample shows some 100,000 clones, approximately 91% of them seen only once. The input for sequencing was peripheral blood, taken on day 0 of AZD1222 vaccination. The receptors shown here come from an adult in good health.

V and J are TRBV7-2 and TRBJ1-6; D is possibly TRBD1 (5 bases). The CDR3 contains 17 residues. Germline CDR1 reads SGHTA; CDR2 reads FQGNSA. V lost 1 base to trimming and J lost 6 bases, with 16 bases between them. For the CDR3, the DNA is TGTGCCAGCAGCTTAGTCGGGGGAGGTTTAAGTAATTCACCCCTCCACTTT. This sequence encodes CASSLVGGGLSNSPLHF. The full variable domain, completed using reference TRBV7-2 and TRBJ1-6, is GAGVSQSPSNKVTEKGKDVELRCDPISGHTALYWYRQSLGQGLEFLIYFQGNSAPDKSGLPSDRFSAERTGGSVSTLTIQRTQQEDSAVYLCASSLVGGGLSNSPLHFGNGTRLTVT.

The chain employs TRBV15 and TRBJ2-5; tentative D call: TRBD2 (6 bases). The ends were cut back, 5 bases at V and 1 base at J, with 11 bases in the middle. There are 14 residues in the CDR3. Germline CDR1 and CDR2: LNHNV and YYDKDF (reference sequence). The CDR3 is CATSGGTLQETQYF. In DNA form, the CDR3 reads TGTGCCACCAGCGGCGGGACTCTCCAAGAGACCCAGTACTTC.

The gene calls are TRBV27 and TRBJ2-7; 8 bases are a match to TRBD1. The CDR3 contains 15 residues. The ends lost 6 bases at V and 1 base at J; junction bases unmatched: 8. Germline V CDR1 and CDR2: MNHEY, SMNVEV (reference sequence). CDR3 sequence: CASSFYRQGSYEQYF. For the CDR3, the DNA is TGTGCCAGCAGCTTTTATCGACAGGGGTCCTACGAGCAGTACTTC.

This sequence joins TRBV3-1 (or the pseudogene TRBV3-2) and TRBJ2-2; 9 positions match TRBD1. Unmatched junction bases numbered 2, after V lost 4 bases and J lost 5 bases. Germline CDR1 is LGHDT and CDR2 is YNNKEL (reference sequence). The CDR3 consists of 14 residues. The CDR3 coding sequence is TGTGCCAGCAGCCTGGGACAGGGAACCGGGGAGCTGTTTTTT. Its protein is CASSLGQGTGELFF.

The genes are TRBV5-1 and TRBJ2-3, with a possible D match to TRBD2 (6 bases). The CDR3 runs to 14 residues. The germline gives CDR1 SGHRS, CDR2 YFSETQ. V dropped 0 bases and J dropped 2 bases, with 7 bases sitting between them. The DNA for the CDR3 is TGCGCCAGCAGCTTGGTGGACTACACAGATACGCAGTATTTT. It yields the protein CASSLVDYTDTQYF.

This chain uses TRBV13 with TRBJ2-2; D unclear. The CDR3 spans 15 residues. V lost 1 base, J lost 0 bases, and 6 bases lay in between. Germline V CDR1 and CDR2: PRHDT, FYEKMQ (reference sequence). The CDR3 is CASSLDSTNTGELFF. The CDR3 DNA reads as TGTGCCAGCAGCTTAGACAGTACGAACACCGGGGAGCTGTTTTTT. Drawing the rest from reference TRBV13 and TRBJ2-2, the complete variable domain is AAGVIQSPRHLIKEKRETATLKCYPIPRHDTVYWYQQGPGQDPQFLISFYEKMQSDKGSIPDRFSAQQFSDYHSELNMSSLELGDSALYFCASSLDSTNTGELFFGEGSRLTVL.

The rearrangement joins TRBV5-1 to TRBJ2-5; possible D gene TRBD1, 5 bases. This CDR3 has 15 amino acids. CDR1 is SGHRS and CDR2 is YFSETQ in the germline V gene. Trimming took off 1 base at V and 6 bases at J, with 16 bases between the two ends. The CDR3 region has the DNA TGCGCCAGCAGCTTGAGTCCCAGGGAACCACAGACCCAGTACTTC. This sequence encodes CASSLSPREPQTQYF. Based on the CDR3 plus reference TRBV5-1 and TRBJ2-5, the full variable domain is KAGVTQTPRYLIKTRGQQVTLSCSPISGHRSVSWYQQTPGQGLQFLFEYFSETQRNKGNFPGRFSGRQFSNSRSEMNVSTLELGDSALYLCASSLSPREPQTQYFGPGTRLLVL.

This clone was seen only once. V gene TRBV25-1 combines with J gene TRBJ1-4; D ambiguous. V dropped 3 bases and J dropped 8 bases, with 13 bases sitting between them. The germline V gene has CDR1 MGHDK and CDR2 SYGVNS. The CDR3 is made up of 14 amino acids. The CDR3 coding sequence is TGTGCCAGCAGTGACAGGTTGGCTAGAGAAAAACTGTTTTTT. Translating it yields CASSDRLAREKLFF.

The chain joins TRBV11-3 to TRBJ2-3; the D gene is possibly TRBD2 (6 bases). Trimming removed 5 bases at V and 6 bases at J, with 9 bases between. Germline CDR1 and CDR2: SGHNT and YENEEA. The CDR3 contains 12 residues. In DNA form, the CDR3 reads TGTGCCAGCAGCGCCCGGGGGGATACGCAGTATTTT. This encodes CASSARGDTQYF.

This clone has just a few counts. The chain uses TRBV6-1 and TRBJ2-7; 7 bases are shared with TRBD2. V was clipped by 2 bases and J by 1 base; unmatched bases: 5. Germline V gene lookup returns CDR1 MNHNS and CDR2 SASEGT. CDR3 length equals 15 residues. The CDR3 is CASSERPSGSYEQYF. DNA of the CDR3: TGTGCCAGCAGTGAAAGGCCTAGCGGTTCCTACGAGCAGTACTTC.

This clone was recorded only once. The genes are TRBV4-2 and TRBJ1-1; possible D gene TRBD1, 5 bases. The V gene's germline CDR1 is LGHNA and CDR2 YNFKEQ. V dropped 1 base and J dropped 1 base, with 16 bases sitting between them. This CDR3 comprises 17 residues. CDR3 sequence (DNA): TGTGCCAGCAGCCAAGGCCAGGGCGCGGCGGGGAACACTGAAGCTTTCTTT. It specifies CASSQGQGAAGNTEAFF.

The chain uses TRBV21-1 and TRBJ1-5; the table assigns TRBD1, which was not confirmed against the DNA. TRBV21-1 is designated a pseudogene. This CDR3 comprises 14 residues. CDR3 sequence reads: CARPQGAVNQPQHF. In DNA, the CDR3 is TGTGCCAGACCGCAGGGGGCGGTCAATCAGCCCCAGCATTTT.

The rearrangement uses TRBV7-9 and TRBJ2-5; TRBD2 might be the D (6 bases). The CDR3 is 15 residues long. V lost 4 bases and J 5 bases, leaving 17 bases between the germline ends. Germline-derived CDR1 and CDR2 are SEHNR and FQNEAQ (reference sequence). The CDR3 here is CASSWGRLVGETQYF. Written as DNA, the CDR3 is TGTGCCAGCAGCTGGGGTCGACTAGTGGGGGAGACCCAGTACTTC.

The sample holds a few counts of this clone. The rearrangement links TRBV6-2 or TRBV6-3 to TRBJ2-1, with D possibly matching TRBD2 (5 bases). Trimming pared 6 bases from V and 9 bases from J, leaving 15 bases between. The CDR3 covers 13 residues. The germline V gene encodes CDR1 MNHEY and CDR2 SVGEGT. The CDR3, as DNA: TGTGCCAGCAGCTCCCCCGGGGATAGTGAGCAGTTCTTC. Translated: CASSSPGDSEQFF.

The chain combines TRBV5-6 with TRBJ1-2, with 8 nucleotides matching TRBD1. This CDR3 region has 17 residues. V lost 4 bases, J lost 6 bases, and 17 bases stayed unmatched. Germline CDR1 SGHDT, CDR2 YYEEEE. The CDR3 region is CASSRSRDRKLIDGYTF. CDR3 coding DNA: TGTGCCAGCAGCAGATCCCGGGACAGGAAATTAATCGATGGCTACACCTTC.

The chain couples TRBV28 to TRBJ1-2, with 10 bases fitting TRBD1. The CDR3 sequence is 13 residues long. Looked up from germline, CDR1 is MDHEN and CDR2 is SYDVKM. The junction had 6 bases not matched to a gene; V was cut back by 6 bases and J by 8 bases. CDR3 nucleotides: TGTGCCAGCAGGTCGGGACAGGGGCCCGGCTACACCTTC. Its translation: CASRSGQGPGYTF.

This clone came up once. The chain couples TRBV24-1 to TRBJ1-5; D is unresolved. The V and J ends lost 3 bases and 5 bases respectively, with 4 bases between them. The CDR3 runs 12 residues. Per the germline V gene, CDR1 is KGHDR and CDR2 is SFDVKD. In nucleotides, the CDR3 is TGTGCCACCAGTGATCCGTATCAGCCCCAGCATTTT. It yields the protein CATSDPYQPQHF.

The chain combines TRBV5-1 with TRBJ1-1, with TRBD1 as a possible D gene (6 bases). Between the trimmed V and J ends, which lost 2 bases and 5 bases, there was a span of 22 bases. This CDR3 has 17 residues. CDR1 SGHRS and CDR2 YFSETQ come from the germline V gene. DNA for the CDR3: TGCGCCAGCAGCTTCGGGGTTCGAACAGGGAAGGGGACTGAAGCTTTCTTT. Its translation is CASSFGVRTGKGTEAFF.

The chain carries TRBV27 and TRBJ1-6, with a tentative D call TRBD1 (5 bases). Trimming pared 6 bases from V and 4 bases from J, leaving 13 bases between. Germline CDR1 reads MNHEY; CDR2 reads SMNVEV (reference sequence). The CDR3 contains 15 residues. This CDR3 reads CASSGSEGYNSPLHF. In DNA form, the CDR3 reads TGTGCCAGCAGCGGGAGCGAGGGGTATAATTCACCCCTCCACTTT.

The chain uses TRBV27 and TRBJ2-1; the match to TRBD2 covers 7 bases. The CDR3 contains 12 residues. Per germline, CDR1 MNHEY and CDR2 SMNVEV (reference sequence). V shed 10 bases and J 7 bases; nucleotides not matched to a gene: 7. The CDR3 DNA sequence: TGTGCCACCAGGGAGGGGTCTAATGAGCAGTTCTTC. Protein: CATREGSNEQFF.

V gene TRBV5-1 combines with J gene TRBJ1-2; D is unclear. Trimming cost V 3 bases and J 7 bases, with 16 bases left between them. The CDR3 loop spans 14 amino acids. Germline V gene data show CDR1 as SGHRS and CDR2 as YFSETQ. This CDR3 reads CASSSMSTGGGYTF. In nucleotides, the CDR3 is TGCGCCAGCAGCTCGATGTCGACGGGCGGTGGCTACACCTTC. Full variable domain (rest looked up from reference TRBV5-1 and TRBJ1-2): KAGVTQTPRYLIKTRGQQVTLSCSPISGHRSVSWYQQTPGQGLQFLFEYFSETQRNKGNFPGRFSGRQFSNSRSEMNVSTLELGDSALYLCASSSMSTGGGYTFGSGTRLTVV.

The gene calls are TRBV3-1 (or the pseudogene TRBV3-2) and TRBJ2-6, with unresolved D. CDR1 and CDR2 (germline): LGHDT, YNNKEL (reference sequence). The CDR3 is made up of 14 amino acids. The V and J ends lost 5 bases and 0 bases respectively, with 5 bases between them. CDR3 sequence reads: CASSVSSGANVLTF. In DNA, the CDR3 is TGTGCCAGCAGCGTAAGCTCTGGGGCCAACGTCCTGACTTTC.

The rearrangement links TRBV19 to TRBJ2-6, with D maybe TRBD1 (5 bases). The CDR3 loop spans 14 amino acids. CDR1 and CDR2 from the germline V gene are LNHDA and SQIVND (reference sequence). Trimming cost V 4 bases and J 1 base, with 5 bases left between them. The CDR3 is CASSKGSGANVLTF. The CDR3 DNA sequence: TGTGCCAGTAGTAAGGGGTCTGGGGCCAACGTCCTGACTTTC.

The rearrangement links TRBV6-5 to TRBJ1-3, with D hard to call. Germline V gene data show CDR1 as MNHEY and CDR2 as SVGAGI. Trimming pared 7 bases from V and 10 bases from J, leaving 23 bases between. The CDR3 loop spans 15 amino acids. CDR3 loop: CASNPRPDRLSTIYF. CDR3 DNA sequence: TGTGCCAGCAACCCACGCCCCGATAGATTGAGTACCATATATTTT.

The chain employs TRBV5-1 and TRBJ2-2; 11 bases are shared with TRBD1. CDR3 length: 15 residues. J was trimmed by 6 bases and V by 4 bases; bases with no gene match: 5. Germline CDR1 reads SGHRS; CDR2 reads YFSETQ. Here the CDR3 reads CASSTGQGVAGELFF. For the CDR3, the DNA is TGCGCCAGCAGCACGGGACAGGGGGTGGCCGGGGAGCTGTTTTTT.

The chain combines TRBV11-3 with TRBJ1-6; 7 bases align to TRBD1. The germline V gene has CDR1 SGHNT and CDR2 YENEEA. This CDR3 is built from 14 residues. Germline trimming cut 5 bases from V and 8 bases from J; bases unmatched to any gene: 6. The CDR3 region is CASSVNRGDSPLHF. The DNA for the CDR3 is TGTGCCAGCAGCGTCAACAGGGGCGATTCACCCCTCCACTTT.

V usage is TRBV19 and J usage is TRBJ1-2; D is uncertain. There are 13 residues in the CDR3. V gave up 2 bases and J gave up 4 bases, with 8 bases separating them. The germline gives CDR1 LNHDA, CDR2 SQIVND (reference sequence). The CDR3, as DNA: TGTGCCAGTAGTATACCCGGGAGCTATGGCTACACCTTC. Its protein product is CASSIPGSYGYTF.

The chain is built from TRBV2 and TRBJ2-7; possible D gene TRBD2, 5 bases. The ends were cut back, 7 bases at V and 6 bases at J, with 16 bases in the middle. The V gene's germline CDR1 is SNHLY and CDR2 FYNNEI. The CDR3 loop spans 13 amino acids. The CDR3 loop reads CASMGSSRSEQYF. DNA of the CDR3: TGTGCCAGCATGGGGAGCTCCCGGAGCGAGCAGTACTTC.

This clone has only one observation. The chain joins TRBV5-5 to TRBJ1-2; unclear D gene. The germline gives CDR1 SGHKS, CDR2 YYEKEE (reference sequence). V lost 4 bases to trimming and J lost 4 bases, with 14 bases between them. The length of the CDR3 is 14 residues. DNA of the CDR3: TGTGCCAGCAGCCGCGTCTATGCCGGCTATGGCTACACCTTC. Protein sequence: CASSRVYAGYGYTF. Filled out from reference TRBV5-5 and TRBJ1-2, the complete variable domain reads DAGVTQSPTHLIKTRGQQVTLRCSPISGHKSVSWYQQVLGQGPQFIFQYYEKEERGRGNFPDRFSARQFPNYSSELNVNALLLGDSALYLCASSRVYAGYGYTFGSGTRLTVV.

The rearrangement joins TRBV24-1 to TRBJ1-2; D possibly corresponds to TRBD1 (5 bases). Germline loops: CDR1 KGHDR, CDR2 SFDVKD. The CDR3 has 12 amino acids. The V gene lost 12 bases and the J gene lost 4 bases, with 14 bases spanning the gap. Here the CDR3 DNA reads TGTGCCGCTGCCGGGGCCCTCTATGGCTACACCTTC. It is translated as CAAAGALYGYTF.

V gene TRBV6-5 combines with J gene TRBJ1-1; 7 nucleotides line up with TRBD1. The CDR3 sequence is 14 residues long. Germline V gene data show CDR1 as MNHEY and CDR2 as SVGAGI. V lost 4 bases to trimming and J lost 11 bases; unmatched junction nucleotides: 13. CDR3 sequence: CASSSPGAGGRAFF. The CDR3 bases are TGTGCCAGCAGTTCCCCCGGGGCAGGGGGGAGGGCTTTCTTT.

This chain joins TRBV30 and TRBJ2-7; unclear D gene. The V gene lost 6 bases and the J gene lost 0 bases, with 15 bases spanning the gap. There are 14 residues in the CDR3. The V gene's germline CDR1 is GTSNPN and CDR2 SVGIG (reference sequence). The CDR3 sequence is CACGRTGSSYEQYF. CDR3 nucleotide sequence: TGTGCCTGCGGACGGACGGGTAGCTCCTACGAGCAGTACTTC.